This T cell receptor beta chain was sequenced for a study of a mutant IDH1 vaccine in newly diagnosed glioma. Time point specified: week 47, end of study. The content of each vaccine dose was 300 ug of mutant IDH1 20-mer peptide, and topical imiquimod accompanied it. As concerns this clone: Antigen specificity is unknown.

The data were produced by immunoSEQ multiplex PCR, yet TCRdb's version contains in-frame clones alone and is incomplete. The table lists 60,000 to 70,000 clones, 80% to 85% of them singletons. Per the germline V gene, CDR1 is SGHAT and CDR2 is FQNNGV. V lost 5 bases to trimming and J lost 3 bases, with 16 bases between them. The CDR3 is 15 amino acids. The source was PBMCs, collected from a glioma patient whose treatment included an IDH1 peptide vaccine. This chain connects TRBV11-2 to TRBJ1-1; tentatively, D is TRBD1 (6 bases). This clonotype originated in a man between 25 and 39 years old with glioma. The chain's CDR3 is CASSLTRGLDTEAFF. The CDR3 region has the DNA TGTGCCAGCAGCCTTACCAGGGGTTTGGACACTGAAGCTTTCTTT. Full variable domain (remainder filled in from reference TRBV11-2 and TRBJ1-1): EAGVAQSPRYKIIEKRQSVAFWCNPISGHATLYWYQQILGQGPKLLIQFQNNGVVDDSQLPKDRFSAERLKGVDSTLKIQPAKLEDSAVYLCASSLTRGLDTEAFFGQGTRLTVV.